This is a list of T cell receptor beta chains from one sample in a study of T cells in localized non-small cell lung cancer. Libraries were prepared by immunoSEQ multiplex PCR; TCRdb keeps only in-frame clonotypes and omits some of them. Here the sample spans approximately 88,000 clones, roughly 93% being singletons. Sequenced material: PBMCs, taken before any cancer treatment. These receptors originate from a woman aged 35 to 69 with stage II squamous cell lung carcinoma. CDR3s include the opening cysteine and the closing phenylalanine or tryptophan. Each record gives: J gene, D gene, V gene, clone size, CDR3 protein, CDR3 DNA. A D gene is named only where the DNA matches it firmly. Where a row states a size, it is once, few, many or the class of an expanded clone; other rows omit it.

TRBJ1-3	.	TRBV5-8	.	CASSLGTRGSGNTIYF	TGTGCCAGCAGCTTGGGGACCAGGGGCTCTGGAAACACCATATATTTT
TRBJ1-1	TRBD1	TRBV30	.	CAWSGQGKNTEAFF	TGTGCCTGGAGCGGACAGGGCAAGAACACTGAAGCTTTCTTT
TRBJ2-3	TRBD1	TRBV5-1	.	CASSLVTGGTDTQYF	TGCGCCAGCAGCTTGGTAACAGGGGGAACAGATACGCAGTATTTT
TRBJ1-5	TRBD1	TRBV6-5	.	CASSWDSDQPQHF	TGTGCCAGCAGTTGGGACAGCGATCAGCCCCAGCATTTT
TRBJ2-7	.	TRBV4-1	.	CASSRGVNTRGYSYEQYF	TGCGCCAGCAGCCGCGGAGTAAATACTAGGGGGTATTCCTACGAGCAGTACTTC
TRBJ2-5	.	TRBV6-6	.	CASSPKETQYF	TGTGCCAGCAGCCCAAAAGAGACCCAGTACTTC
TRBJ2-3	.	TRBV6-5	.	CASRDSGRTDTQYF	TGTGCCAGCAGAGACAGCGGCCGCACAGATACGCAGTATTTT
TRBJ2-2	.	TRBV28	.	CASEGMNTGELFF	TGTGCCAGCGAGGGGATGAACACCGGGGAGCTGTTTTTT
TRBJ2-5	TRBD1	TRBV5-5	once	CASSITGGWETQYF	TGTGCCAGCAGCATTACAGGGGGTTGGGAGACCCAGTACTTC
TRBJ1-2	.	TRBV29-1	.	CSVTRGSAYGYTF	TGCAGCGTCACCCGGGGATCGGCCTATGGCTACACCTTC
TRBJ1-1	TRBD1	TRBV5-1	.	CASSRSGTGETEAFF	TGCGCCAGCAGCAGATCCGGGACAGGGGAGACTGAAGCTTTCTTT
TRBJ2-2	.	TRBV7-2	.	CASSLTNTGELFF	TGTGCCAGCAGCTTAACCAACACCGGGGAGCTGTTTTTT
TRBJ1-6	TRBD1	TRBV11-2	.	CASSLGQGNSPLHF	TGTGCCAGCAGCCTTGGACAGGGGAATTCACCCCTCCACTTT
TRBJ2-3	.	TRBV14	.	CASSAAVSTDTQYF	TGTGCCAGCAGCGCAGCCGTAAGCACAGATACGCAGTATTTT
TRBJ2-7	TRBD2	TRBV10-3	.	CAISEPALAGSSYEQYF	TGTGCCATCAGTGAGCCCGCTCTAGCGGGAAGCTCCTACGAGCAGTACTTC
TRBJ1-2	.	TRBV18	once	CASSPPVNYGYTF	TGTGCCAGCTCGCCCCCGGTTAACTATGGCTACACCTTC
TRBJ2-3	.	TRBV5-1	.	CASSLDGTSTDTQYF	TGCGCCAGCAGCCTGGATGGAACCAGCACAGATACGCAGTATTTT
TRBJ1-1	.	TRBV30	.	CAWSPFAGPLVTEAFF	TGTGCCTGGAGCCCATTTGCCGGACCCCTGGTAACTGAAGCTTTCTTT
TRBJ1-1	.	TRBV10-1	.	CASSEGPGNTEAFF	TGCGCCAGCAGTGAGGGGCCAGGGAACACTGAAGCTTTCTTT
TRBJ1-1	TRBD1	TRBV19	.	CATKEGDRSTFF	TGTGCCACCAAAGAGGGGGACAGGTCAACTTTCTTT
TRBJ1-1	.	TRBV27	once	CASSEQGRTEAFF	TGTGCCAGCAGTGAACAGGGCCGCACTGAAGCTTTCTTT
TRBJ1-1	.	TRBV14	.	CASSPRLNTEAFF	TGTGCCAGCAGCCCCCGGCTTAACACTGAAGCTTTCTTT
TRBJ2-5	.	TRBV7-9	.	CASRSGGYQETQYF	TGTGCCAGCCGTAGCGGAGGGTACCAAGAGACCCAGTACTTC
TRBJ2-5	.	TRBV13	.	CASSLGRGPETQYF	TGTGCCAGCAGCTTAGGGCGGGGGCCAGAGACCCAGTACTTC
TRBJ1-1	.	TRBV2	.	CASSEDGDSNTEAFF	TGTGCCAGCAGTGAAGACGGGGATTCGAACACTGAAGCTTTCTTT
TRBJ2-7	.	TRBV13	.	CASSSSGENSYEQYF	TGTGCCAGCAGCTCCTCCGGCGAAAACTCCTACGAGCAGTACTTC
TRBJ2-3	.	TRBV5-4	.	CASSPGPPNTGDTQYF	TGTGCCAGCAGCCCAGGTCCCCCGAATACGGGAGATACGCAGTATTTT
TRBJ2-3	TRBD1	TRBV7-6	.	CASSSTGATQYF	TGTGCCAGCAGCTCTACAGGGGCTACGCAGTATTTT